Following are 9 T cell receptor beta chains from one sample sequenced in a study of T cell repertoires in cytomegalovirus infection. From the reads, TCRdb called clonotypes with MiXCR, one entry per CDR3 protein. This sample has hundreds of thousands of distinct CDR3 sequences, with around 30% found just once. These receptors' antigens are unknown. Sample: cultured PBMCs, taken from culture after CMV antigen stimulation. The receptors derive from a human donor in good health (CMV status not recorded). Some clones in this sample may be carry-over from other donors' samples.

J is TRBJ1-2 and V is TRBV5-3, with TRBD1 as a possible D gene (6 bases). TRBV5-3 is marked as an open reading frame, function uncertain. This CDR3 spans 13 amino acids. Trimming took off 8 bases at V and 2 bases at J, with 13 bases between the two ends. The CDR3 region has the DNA TGTGCCAGCACCCCACAGGGAAACTATGGCTACACCTTC. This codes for CASTPQGNYGYTF.

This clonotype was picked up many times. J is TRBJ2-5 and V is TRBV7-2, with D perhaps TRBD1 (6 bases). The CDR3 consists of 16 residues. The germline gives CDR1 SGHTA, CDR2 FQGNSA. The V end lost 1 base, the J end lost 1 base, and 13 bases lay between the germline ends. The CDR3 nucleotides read TGTGCCAGCAGCTTAGTATTGGGGGCACTCCAAGAGACCCAGTACTTC. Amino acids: CASSLVLGALQETQYF.

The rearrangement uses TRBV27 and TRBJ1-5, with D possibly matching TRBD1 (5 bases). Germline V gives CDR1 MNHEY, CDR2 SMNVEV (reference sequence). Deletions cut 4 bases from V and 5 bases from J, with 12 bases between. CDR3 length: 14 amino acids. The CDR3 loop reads CASSWQGRDQPQHF. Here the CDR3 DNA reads TGTGCCAGCAGTTGGCAGGGACGCGATCAGCCCCAGCATTTT.

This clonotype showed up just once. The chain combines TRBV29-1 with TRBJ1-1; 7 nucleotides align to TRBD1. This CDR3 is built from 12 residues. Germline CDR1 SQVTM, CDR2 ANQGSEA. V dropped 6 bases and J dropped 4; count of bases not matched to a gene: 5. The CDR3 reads CSVTDRVTEAFF. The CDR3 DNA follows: TGCAGCGTAACAGACAGGGTCACTGAAGCTTTCTTT.

The DNA for the CDR3 is TGTGCCAGCAGCGCCCAAACTAACTATGGCTACACCTTC. It codes for CASSAQTNYGYTF. This chain uses TRBV7-2 with TRBJ1-2; D is undetermined. V was shortened by 5 bases and J by 0 bases, with 7 bases between the two germline ends. CDR1 SGHTA and CDR2 FQGNSA come from the germline V gene. The CDR3 is 13 amino acids.

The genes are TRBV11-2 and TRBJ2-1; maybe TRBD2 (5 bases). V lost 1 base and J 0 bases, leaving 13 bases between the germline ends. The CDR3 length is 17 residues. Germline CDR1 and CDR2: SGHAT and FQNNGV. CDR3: CASSLVPGFVSYNEQFF. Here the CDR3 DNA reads TGTGCCAGCAGCTTAGTCCCGGGATTTGTCTCCTACAATGAGCAGTTCTTC.

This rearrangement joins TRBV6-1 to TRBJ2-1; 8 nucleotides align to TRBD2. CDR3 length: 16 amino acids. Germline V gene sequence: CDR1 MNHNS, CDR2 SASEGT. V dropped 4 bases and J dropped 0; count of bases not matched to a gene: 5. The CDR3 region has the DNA TGTGCCAGCAGTGGCCGACTAGCGAACTCCTACAATGAGCAGTTCTTC. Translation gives CASSGRLANSYNEQFF.

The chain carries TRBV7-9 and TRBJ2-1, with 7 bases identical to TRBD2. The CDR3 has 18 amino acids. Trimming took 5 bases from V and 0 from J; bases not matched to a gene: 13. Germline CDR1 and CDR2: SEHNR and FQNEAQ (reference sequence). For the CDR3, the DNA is TGTGCCAGCAGCCAAGAAGCACTAGCGCCTTACTCCTACAATGAGCAGTTCTTC. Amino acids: CASSQEALAPYSYNEQFF.

CDR3 protein: CAISESIAGAYNEQFF. For the CDR3, the DNA is TGTGCCATCAGTGAGTCGATAGCGGGGGCCTACAATGAGCAGTTCTTC. The chain uses TRBV10-3 and TRBJ2-1, with TRBD2 matching over 9 bases. Looked up from germline, CDR1 is ENHRY and CDR2 is SYGVKD. The CDR3 sequence is 16 residues long. V trimming: 0 bases; J trimming: 2 bases; junction bases outside the gene matches: 2.